This T cell receptor (beta chain) comes out of a study of blood T cell repertoires in COVID-19. Study overall: Researchers got acute and convalescent COVID-19 samples from the United States, Italy and Spain.

CDR3 length: 14 residues. Trimming took 3 bases from V and 4 from J, leaving 10 bases between them. Germline CDR1 and CDR2: SNHLY and FYNNEI. Authors' data handling: Nucleated cell counts were estimated from reference gene primer amplification. The method was immunoSEQ multiplex PCR; TCRdb's version includes in-frame clones alone and lacks a portion of them. From that table come the V and J calls and clone size; the DNA was used to work out D and trimming. Here the sample spans some 90,000 clones, about four fifths being singletons. The receptor comes from a human donor in a cohort sampled during active COVID-19. Sequenced: peripheral blood. V gene TRBV2 combines with J gene TRBJ1-3; possible D gene TRBD1, 5 bases. This chain's CDR3 is CASSDAGRGNTIYF. For the CDR3, the DNA is TGTGCCAGCAGTGACGCAGGGAGGGGAAACACCATATATTTT. Looking up the rest from reference TRBV2 and TRBJ1-3 gives the full variable domain: EPEVTQTPSHQVTQMGQEVILRCVPISNHLYFYWYRQILGQKVEFLVSFYNNEISEKSEIFDDQFSVERPDGSNFTLKIRSTKLEDSAMYFCASSDAGRGNTIYFGEGSWLTVV.